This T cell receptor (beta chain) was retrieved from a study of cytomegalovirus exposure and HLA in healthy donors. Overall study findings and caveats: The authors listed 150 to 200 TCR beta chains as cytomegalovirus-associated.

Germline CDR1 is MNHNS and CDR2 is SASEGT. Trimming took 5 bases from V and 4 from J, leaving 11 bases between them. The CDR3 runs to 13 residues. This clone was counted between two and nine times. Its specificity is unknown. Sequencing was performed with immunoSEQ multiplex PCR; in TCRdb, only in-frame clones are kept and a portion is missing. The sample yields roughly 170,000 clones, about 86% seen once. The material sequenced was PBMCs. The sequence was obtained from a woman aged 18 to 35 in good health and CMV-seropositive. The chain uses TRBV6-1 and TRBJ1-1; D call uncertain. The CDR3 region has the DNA TGTGCCAGCAGTATTAAGCGAGGCACTGAAGCTTTCTTT. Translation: CASSIKRGTEAFF.